Listed here is a single T cell receptor (beta chain). Its target is not known. Coverage ceases 3 residues before the CDR3 finishes, and the germline J gene fills in the end. This specimen comes from a study of T cells in women clearing cervical HPV infection. Study in general: Controls gave blood once infection was undetectable; cases at lesion identification.

Clones were sequenced by immunoSEQ multiplex PCR, and TCRdb holds only the in-frame ones, with some missing. The table lists fewer than 40,000 clones. General observations from the study: Cases carried less TRBV6-7 than controls: roughly 0.11% versus 0.16%.

This CDR3 spans 16 amino acids. V dropped 0 bases and J dropped 2; count of bases not matched to a gene: 5. Germline CDR1 and CDR2: MNHEY and SVGEGT. The source is a woman between 18 and 70 years old with a cervical HPV16 infection that either progressed to CIN3+ or cleared (not recorded which). This sequence joins TRBV6-2 or TRBV6-3 and TRBJ2-7; 9 positions match TRBD2. The sequencing input was blood buffy coat. The part of the CDR3 DNA that was read is TGTGCCAGCAGTTACTCCCCAGAGCGGGGGGCCTACGAG. Protein product: CASSYSPERGAYE. The entire CDR3 reads CASSYSPERGAYEQYF.